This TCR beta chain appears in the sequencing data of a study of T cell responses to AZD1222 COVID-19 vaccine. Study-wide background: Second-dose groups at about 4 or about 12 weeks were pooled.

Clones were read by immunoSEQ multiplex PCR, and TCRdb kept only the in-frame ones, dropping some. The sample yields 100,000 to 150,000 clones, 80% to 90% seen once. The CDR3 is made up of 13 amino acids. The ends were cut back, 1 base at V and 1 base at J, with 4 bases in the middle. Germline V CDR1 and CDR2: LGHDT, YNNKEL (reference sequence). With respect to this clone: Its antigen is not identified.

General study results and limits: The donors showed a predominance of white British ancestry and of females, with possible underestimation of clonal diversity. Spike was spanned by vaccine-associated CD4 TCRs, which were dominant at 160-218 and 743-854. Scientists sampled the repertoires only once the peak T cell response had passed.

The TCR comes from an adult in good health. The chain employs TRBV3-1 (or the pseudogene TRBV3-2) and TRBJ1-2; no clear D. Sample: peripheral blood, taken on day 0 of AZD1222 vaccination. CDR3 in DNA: TGTGCCAGCAGCCAAGTGAGTAACTATGGCTACACCTTC. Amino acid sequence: CASSQVSNYGYTF.